Shown below are 13 T cell receptor beta chains from a single sample sequenced in a study of shared clonotypes between healthy human individuals. Sequencing was performed with immunoSEQ multiplex PCR; in TCRdb, only in-frame clones are kept and a portion is missing. The sample carries millions of clones, about 93% recorded once. CD45RO negativity and positive selection for CCR7 defined naive CD8 cells, a population that excluded terminally differentiated effector memory CD45RA+ cells. The sequencing sample was made of naive CD8+ T cells from PBMCs. Receptors were obtained from a young man in good health. Some clones in this sample may be carry-over from other donors' samples.

The V gene is TRBV28, the J gene TRBJ1-2; tentatively, D is TRBD1 (5 bases). The V end was cut by 2 bases, the J end by 4 bases, with 17 bases between. CDR3 length: 16 residues. CDR1 and CDR2 from the germline V gene are MDHEN and SYDVKM. This CDR3 reads CASSLPLHRSPYGYTF. For the CDR3, the DNA is TGTGCCAGCAGTTTACCTCTACACAGGTCTCCCTATGGCTACACCTTC.

The chain has TRBV19 and TRBJ2-3; no firm D call. Trimming cost V 8 bases and J 2 bases, with 11 bases left between them. CDR1 and CDR2 from the germline V gene are LNHDA and SQIVND (reference sequence). The CDR3 sequence is 13 residues long. This CDR3 is CASHNPVTDTQYF. Written as DNA, the CDR3 is TGTGCCAGTCACAATCCCGTCACAGATACGCAGTATTTT.

The chain couples TRBV29-1 to TRBJ2-7, with 7 bases identical to TRBD1. CDR1 is SQVTM and CDR2 is ANQGSEA in the germline V gene. V lost 1 base, J lost 4 bases, and 10 bases stayed unmatched. The CDR3 runs 15 residues. CDR3 amino acids: CSVEAFRQGVYEQYF. In DNA, the CDR3 is TGCAGCGTTGAAGCTTTTCGACAGGGAGTGTACGAGCAGTACTTC.

The chain employs TRBV21-1 and TRBJ2-7; the table's D call TRBD2 went unverified against the DNA. TRBV21-1 is designated a pseudogene. This CDR3 region has 17 residues. The CDR3 spells CASSLKWGSGRSYEQYF. Here the CDR3 DNA reads TGTGCCAGCAGCCTGAAATGGGGAAGCGGGAGGAGCTACGAGCAGTACTTC.

The chain uses TRBV6-6 and TRBJ1-2; weak D call: TRBD1 (5 bases). Between the trimmed V and J ends, which lost 6 bases and 8 bases, there was a span of 10 bases. CDR1 MNHNY and CDR2 SVGAGI come from the germline V gene (reference sequence). The CDR3 runs to 11 residues. The CDR3, as DNA: TGTGCCAGCAGGGGGGAAGGAGGCTACACCTTC. This gives the protein CASRGEGGYTF.

The chain recombines TRBV28 with TRBJ2-3, with TRBD2 identical over 9 bases. This CDR3 has 14 residues. Germline values: CDR1 MDHEN, CDR2 SYDVKM. With 5 bases clipped from V and 6 bases from J, the junction kept 6 bases outside the gene matches. In DNA, the CDR3 is TGTGCCAGCAGTCCTGGGACTAGCTCGGATACGCAGTATTTT. Translation gives CASSPGTSSDTQYF. Filled out from reference TRBV28 and TRBJ2-3, the complete variable domain reads DVKVTQSSRYLVKRTGEKVFLECVQDMDHENMFWYRQDPGLGLRLIYFSYDVKMKEKGDIPEGYSVSREKKERFSLILESASTNQTSMYLCASSPGTSSDTQYFGPGTRLTVL.

The chain employs TRBV5-6 and TRBJ2-1; 7 bases line up with TRBD1. With 4 bases clipped from V and 7 bases from J, the junction kept 2 bases outside the gene matches. The CDR3 extends over 12 amino acids. Germline CDR1 and CDR2: SGHDT and YYEEEE. CDR3 DNA: TGTGCCAGCAGCGAGACAGGGAATGAGCAGTTCTTC. Amino acid sequence: CASSETGNEQFF. The full variable domain, rest sourced from reference TRBV5-6 and TRBJ2-1, is DAGVTQSPTHLIKTRGQQVTLRCSPKSGHDTVSWYQQALGQGPQFIFQYYEEEERQRGNFPDRFSGHQFPNYSSELNVNALLLGDSALYLCASSETGNEQFFGPGTRLTVL.

The chain links TRBV9 to TRBJ2-7, with D perhaps TRBD2 (5 bases). The CDR3 is made up of 13 amino acids. The germline V and J ends were trimmed by 0 bases and 5 bases, with 9 bases remaining between them. Germline CDR1 is SGDLS and CDR2 is YYNGEE. In DNA form, the CDR3 reads TGTGCCAGCAGCGTAGGAATGAGGGACGAGCAGTACTTC. Translated, it gives CASSVGMRDEQYF.

This CDR3 is CASSVASGVGNTIYF. The CDR3 coding sequence is TGTGCCAGCAGCGTAGCATCGGGGGTCGGAAACACCATATATTTT. The chain combines TRBV9 with TRBJ1-3; D possibly corresponds to TRBD1 (5 bases). The CDR3 totals 15 residues. The V end was cut by 0 bases, the J end by 4 bases, with 11 bases between. CDR1 and CDR2 from the germline V gene are SGDLS and YYNGEE.

The genes are TRBV5-4 and TRBJ2-4, with D unresolved. CDR1 is SGHNT and CDR2 is YYREEE in the germline V gene (reference sequence). V gave up 0 bases and J gave up 8 bases, with 9 bases separating them. This CDR3 has 13 residues. The CDR3 is CASSLAPSDIQYF. CDR3 sequence (DNA): TGTGCCAGCAGCTTGGCACCGTCGGACATTCAGTACTTC. Complete variable domain (other parts from reference TRBV5-4 and TRBJ2-4): ETGVTQSPTHLIKTRGQQVTLRCSSQSGHNTVSWYQQALGQGPQFIFQYYREEENGRGNFPPRFSGLQFPNYSSELNVNALELDDSALYLCASSLAPSDIQYFGAGTRLSVL.

This clone is a singleton in its sample. The chain has TRBV5-6 and TRBJ2-1; D gene ambiguous. Looked up from germline, CDR1 is SGHDT and CDR2 is YYEEEE. This CDR3 has 15 amino acids. Trimming took off 6 bases at V and 8 bases at J, with 21 bases between the two ends. This chain's CDR3 is CASTPSGRPSHEQFF. CDR3 bases: TGTGCCAGCACCCCTTCCGGACGCCCTAGTCATGAGCAGTTCTTC.

In DNA, the CDR3 is TGTGCCAGCAGTTCACCCGGGCCAGTGACCTACGAGCAGTACTTC. Its protein product is CASSSPGPVTYEQYF. The chain employs TRBV28 and TRBJ2-7, with D uncertain. Trimming cost V 4 bases and J 2 bases, with 15 bases left between them. This CDR3 is built from 15 residues. Germline lookup yields CDR1 MDHEN and CDR2 SYDVKM.

This chain links TRBV11-3 with TRBJ2-3; D is unclear. Germline lookup yields CDR1 SGHNT and CDR2 YENEEA. The CDR3 is made up of 14 amino acids. The V end was cut by 1 base, the J end by 2 bases, with 7 bases between. CDR3 in DNA: TGTGCCAGCAGCTTAGGGAGCAACACAGATACGCAGTATTTT. Amino acids: CASSLGSNTDTQYF.